These 2 T cell receptor beta chains were all obtained from the same sample, sequenced in a study of cytomegalovirus exposure and HLA in healthy donors. PCR used 60 Vbeta primers and 13 Jbeta primers. This table comes from immunoSEQ multiplex PCR, and its TCRdb copy is limited to in-frame clones, with some not included. In the table there are roughly 120,000 clones, around 76% of which are singletons. The specimen sequenced was PBMCs. All receptors come from a man over 45 in good health and CMV-seropositive.

This clone was found a few times. The gene calls are TRBV2 and TRBJ1-1, with 7 bases fitting TRBD1. Germline CDR1 SNHLY, CDR2 FYNNEI. V dropped 1 base and J dropped 5; count of bases not matched to a gene: 7. This CDR3 comprises 15 residues. Written as DNA, the CDR3 is TGTGCCAGCAGTGAAGGCGGTCAGGGGGAAACTGAAGCTTTCTTT. Its translation is CASSEGGQGETEAFF.

This clone was observed at least ten times. V usage is TRBV6-5 and J usage is TRBJ2-2; 8 bases are shared with TRBD1. This CDR3 has 15 residues. Germline CDR1 MNHEY, CDR2 SVGAGI. The V gene end was trimmed by 1 base and the J gene end by 6 bases; junction bases not matched to a gene: 4. The CDR3 sequence: CASSYWTGFAGELFF. CDR3 bases: TGTGCCAGCAGTTACTGGACAGGGTTTGCCGGGGAGCTGTTTTTT.